A single sample is the source of the 15 T cell receptor beta chains below, sequenced in a study of early T cells in non-severe SARS-CoV-2 infection (dated by TCRdb to about 2021). The library was made by 5' RACE. The reads were generated on a NextSeq 500. TCRdb reran the public reads through fastp at Q25 and MiXCR, keeping productive beta chains. Rows merge per CDR3 protein into single entries with the most common DNA and genes. This sample has about 110,000 distinct CDR3 sequences in its table, and roughly an eighth of those were observed once. Clones ranked in the top ten supply around 3% of the sample. The sequencing sample was made of whole blood. The receptor source for this set is an adult who was a healthcare worker with PCR-confirmed SARS-CoV-2 infection or an uninfected control (not recorded which).

Worth noting for this clonotype: It may be a read error: a sequence one base away is much more abundant. The chain is built from TRBV11-3 and TRBJ1-1; D gene unclear. V dropped 3 bases and J dropped 7 bases, with 18 bases sitting between them. The CDR3 loop spans 15 amino acids. Germline CDR1 reads SGHNT; CDR2 reads YENEEA. CDR3 nucleotide sequence: TGTGCCAGCAGCTTTCAGTGGGTACGTAGGAATGAAGCTTTCTTT. Protein: CASSFQWVRRNEAFF.

The chain recombines TRBV19 with TRBJ1-2, with 10 bases aligning to TRBD1. The germline gives CDR1 LNHDA, CDR2 SQIVND (reference sequence). V lost 5 bases and J lost 8; bases outside the gene matches: 5. This CDR3 has 13 amino acids. The CDR3, as DNA: TGTGCCAGTAGTGCGACAGGGGGCCCGGGCTACACCTTC. Translating gives CASSATGGPGYTF.

The chain carries TRBV5-4 and TRBJ2-5; D unresolved. V gave up 4 bases and J gave up 2 bases, with 12 bases separating them. This CDR3 is built from 14 residues. CDR1 and CDR2 from the germline V gene are SGHNT and YYREEE (reference sequence). The CDR3 DNA reads as TGTGCCAGCAGCCCGGTGGGCAGTCAAGAGACCCAGTACTTC. Its protein is CASSPVGSQETQYF.

This clonotype was seen at least ten times. The chain carries TRBV7-9 and TRBJ2-1, with 7 positions matching TRBD2. CDR3 length: 15 amino acids. Germline CDR1 is SEHNR and CDR2 is FQNEAQ (reference sequence). V gave up 2 bases and J gave up 7 bases; unmatched junction bases: 8. The CDR3 loop is CASSLMRGNENEQFF. CDR3 bases: TGTGCCAGCAGCTTAATGCGGGGGAATGAGAATGAGCAGTTCTTC.

The table lists this clonotype with many counts. This chain uses TRBV3-1 with TRBJ2-7; the D is unclear. Germline CDR1 LGHDT, CDR2 YNNKEL (reference sequence). The length of the CDR3 is 14 residues. V shed 0 bases and J shed 0 bases, with 6 bases lying between them. In DNA, the CDR3 is TGTGCCAGCAGCCAAGATTACAGCTCCTACGAGCAGTACTTC. Translated: CASSQDYSSYEQYF.

This clonotype was recorded many times. The chain is built from TRBV11-2 and TRBJ2-7, with unresolved D. With 7 bases removed from V and 2 bases from J, the gap between germline ends came to 9 bases. Germline-derived CDR1 and CDR2 are SGHAT and FQNNGV. The CDR3 loop spans 12 amino acids. In nucleotides, the CDR3 is TGTGCCAGCACCGACCGGACCTACGAGCAGTACTTC. Translating it yields CASTDRTYEQYF.

At least ten counts were recorded for this clonotype. V gene TRBV12-3 or TRBV12-4 combines with J gene TRBJ1-5, with a weak D call TRBD1 (6 bases). The CDR3 consists of 17 residues. V was shortened by 3 bases and J by 4 bases, with 19 bases between the two germline ends. The CDR3 here is CASSLGSRGGGNQPQHF. CDR3 nucleotides: TGTGCCAGCAGTTTGGGGAGCAGGGGTGGGGGTAATCAGCCCCAGCATTTT.

J is TRBJ2-1 and V is TRBV28; possible D gene TRBD2, 5 bases. Trimming pared 7 bases from V and 2 bases from J, leaving 15 bases between. Germline CDR1 MDHEN, CDR2 SYDVKM. The CDR3 covers 15 residues. CDR3 DNA sequence: TGTGCCAGCACGCTCTCGGGATTCCCCTACAATGAGCAGTTCTTC. Protein sequence: CASTLSGFPYNEQFF.

CDR3 residues: CASRGQSNSPLHF. In DNA form, the CDR3 reads TGTGCCAGCAGGGGCCAATCTAATTCACCCCTCCACTTT. The chain carries TRBV27 and TRBJ1-6; D is unresolved. This CDR3 has 13 residues. V shed 6 bases and J shed 6 bases, with 9 bases lying between them. Germline loops: CDR1 MNHEY, CDR2 SMNVEV (reference sequence).

Ten or more counts support this clonotype. The V gene is TRBV20-1, the J gene TRBJ2-1, with D perhaps assigned TRBD1 or TRBD2 (6 bases each). V lost 3 bases, J lost 6 bases, and 15 bases lay in between. Looked up from germline, CDR1 is DFQATT and CDR2 is SNEGSKA (reference sequence). The CDR3 runs 14 residues. CDR3 coding DNA: TGCAGTGCTAGGCTCGGAAAGGGGGGCAATGAGCAGTTCTTC. Translating gives CSARLGKGGNEQFF.

This clonotype was observed many times. The rearrangement joins TRBV5-5 to TRBJ1-1, with D possibly TRBD1 on 6 matching bases. V was shortened by 0 bases and J by 1 base, with 10 bases between the two germline ends. Looked up from germline, CDR1 is SGHKS and CDR2 is YYEKEE (reference sequence). This CDR3 has 15 residues. The CDR3 loop is CASSLGVRGNTEAFF. The CDR3 coding sequence is TGTGCCAGCAGCTTGGGAGTCAGGGGGAACACTGAAGCTTTCTTT.

The chain carries TRBV6-5 and TRBJ1-3; TRBD1 might be the D (6 bases). V was clipped by 4 bases and J by 0 bases, with 10 bases between them. The CDR3 sequence is 15 residues long. Germline assignment: CDR1 MNHEY and CDR2 SVGAGI. The CDR3 region is CASSLDSISGNTIYF. The CDR3 coding sequence is TGTGCCAGCAGTTTGGACAGCATCTCTGGAAACACCATATATTTT.

In its sample, this clonotype was seen a few times. J is TRBJ1-5 and V is TRBV7-6; no definite D call. The CDR3 has 13 residues. Trimming stripped 3 bases from V and 5 bases from J, with 8 bases between. Per germline, CDR1 SGHVS and CDR2 FNYEAQ. CDR3 bases: TGTGCCAGCAGCTTTTCACCCGATCAGCCCCAGCATTTT. Amino acid sequence: CASSFSPDQPQHF. Variable domain in full (rest from reference TRBV7-6 and TRBJ1-5): GAGVSQSPRYKVTKRGQDVALRCDPISGHVSLYWYRQALGQGPEFLTYFNYEAQQDKSGLPNDRFSAERPEGSISTLTIQRTEQRDSAMYRCASSFSPDQPQHFGDGTRLSIL.

There are many counts of this clonotype. This sequence joins TRBV29-1 and TRBJ2-7, with D tentatively TRBD2 (5 bases). The CDR3 totals 13 residues. Trimming took 4 bases from V and 3 from J, leaving 13 bases between them. CDR1 is SQVTM and CDR2 is ANQGSEA in the germline V gene. In DNA form, the CDR3 reads TGCAGCGTTGGTGCAGCGGTAAACTACGAGCAGTACTTC. Protein product: CSVGAAVNYEQYF.

This clonotype was detected a few times. The rearrangement uses TRBV19 and TRBJ2-7; D is unclear. CDR1 and CDR2 (germline): LNHDA, SQIVND (reference sequence). This CDR3 spans 14 amino acids. V lost 1 base to trimming and J lost 3 bases, with 10 bases between them. CDR3 sequence (DNA): TGTGCCAGTAGTATAGCAGGTGATTACTACGAGCAGTACTTC. It encodes CASSIAGDYYEQYF.